This is a list of T cell receptor beta chains from one sample in a study of cytomegalovirus exposure and HLA in healthy donors. TCRdb's copy holds only in-frame clones and misses some; the assay was immunoSEQ multiplex PCR. The sample lists about 49,000 clones; about 91% were seen once. Source material: PBMCs. These receptors all stem from a man between 18 and 35 years old in good health and CMV-seronegative. Both conserved end residues are part of each CDR3. Each record gives: D gene, clone size, J gene, V gene, CDR3 DNA, CDR3 protein. D genes are given only for firm matches. Size values are once, few and many counts, or a class for expanded clones, and some rows have none.

>TRBD1|-|TRBJ1-1|TRBV19
TGTGCCAGTAGTCACCGGGGACAGGTGAGAACTGAAGCTTTCTTT
CASSHRGQVRTEAFF
>TRBD1|-|TRBJ2-2|TRBV7-9
TGTGCCAGCAGCTTAGTGGGACAGGGGGCGGTCCGCACCGGGGAGCTGTTTTTT
CASSLVGQGAVRTGELFF
>TRBD1|few|TRBJ2-7|TRBV2
TGTGCCCTTTCGGACAGGGGCACCTACGAGCAGTACTTC
CALSDRGTYEQYF
>-|-|TRBJ2-7|TRBV5-1
TGCGCCAGCAGCTTGATAGAGGGCCGCTACGAGCAGTACTTC
CASSLIEGRYEQYF
>TRBD1|-|TRBJ1-2|TRBV14
TGTGCCAGCAGCCAGGCCGGGACAGGGGGCTATGGCTACACCTTC
CASSQAGTGGYGYTF
>TRBD1|-|TRBJ2-5|TRBV5-1
TGCGCCAGCAGCCCGGGACAGGGAATAGGTCAAGAGACCCAGTACTTC
CASSPGQGIGQETQYF
>-|once|TRBJ2-3|TRBV5-4
TGTGCCAGCAGCTTGGCCGGGGGGCTTAGCACAGATACGCAGTATTTT
CASSLAGGLSTDTQYF
>TRBD2|-|TRBJ2-3|TRBV7-2
TGTGCCAGCAGCAAAAGCGGGAGTCACACAGATACGCAGTATTTT
CASSKSGSHTDTQYF
>TRBD1|once|TRBJ2-5|TRBV9
TGTGCCAGCAGCGTAGGTCGGGACAGGGGGGAGACCCAGTACTTC
CASSVGRDRGETQYF
>-|-|TRBJ2-1|TRBV29-1
TGCAGCGTTCGTGGCGGGGTTTACAATGAGCAGTTCTTC
CSVRGGVYNEQFF
>-|-|TRBJ2-7|TRBV6-1
TGTGCCAGCAGTGAAGCGGGTGGGCTAGCGAATCTCTACGAGCAGTACTTC
CASSEAGGLANLYEQYF
>-|-|TRBJ2-4|TRBV6-5
TGTGCCAGCAGTTACTCGCGGGGAGCCAAAAACATTCAGTACTTC
CASSYSRGAKNIQYF
>TRBD2|-|TRBJ2-7|TRBV6-5
TGTGCCAGCACGTTGGCGGGAGCAACCTACGAGCAGTACTTC
CASTLAGATYEQYF
>-|-|TRBJ2-7|TRBV4-1
TGCGCCAGCAGCGCCGATCCCTGGACGGGAGCCAACGAGCAGTACTTC
CASSADPWTGANEQYF
>-|-|TRBJ2-7|TRBV19
TGTGCCAGTAGTATAGTGGGCAGCTCCTACGAGCAGTACTTC
CASSIVGSSYEQYF
>TRBD1|few|TRBJ2-7|TRBV10-3
TGTGCCATTAGGGGACAGGGCCCCTACGAGCAGTACTTC
CAIRGQGPYEQYF
>-|-|TRBJ1-4|TRBV28
TGTGCCAGCCTAACCAGCGGCGCAACTAATGAAAAACTGTTTTTT
CASLTSGATNEKLFF
>TRBD1|-|TRBJ2-7|TRBV5-5
TGTGCCAGCAGCTTCCGGGACAGGGGGACCTACGAGCAGTACTTC
CASSFRDRGTYEQYF
>TRBD1|-|TRBJ1-5|TRBV7-2
TGTGCCAGCAGCTTAGAGCAGGGGGCGCCCCAGCATTTT
CASSLEQGAPQHF
>-|-|TRBJ1-5|TRBV18
TGTGCCAGCTCACTGGAGGCCAATCAGCCCCAGCATTTT
CASSLEANQPQHF
>-|-|TRBJ1-1|TRBV5-4
TGTGCCAGCAGCTTGGAACAGATGAACACTGAAGCTTTCTTT
CASSLEQMNTEAFF
>TRBD1|once|TRBJ1-4|TRBV6-1
TGTGCCAGCAGTGCGGACAGGGTGGCAACTAATGAAAAACTGTTTTTT
CASSADRVATNEKLFF
>-|-|TRBJ2-4|TRBV28
TGTGCCAGCAGCAAGGCCGGGACACAAAAAAACATTCAGTACTTC
CASSKAGTQKNIQYF
>TRBD1|-|TRBJ2-5|TRBV6-5
TGTGCCAGCAGTTTAACTACAGGGGGCTTGGAGACCCAGTACTTC
CASSLTTGGLETQYF
>-|-|TRBJ2-5|TRBV7-2
TGTGCCAGCAGCTTATCCCGCCAAGAGACCCAGTACTTC
CASSLSRQETQYF
>TRBD2|-|TRBJ2-1|TRBV6-4
TGTGCCAGCAGCGATCCTATAGCGGGAGATGAGCAGTTCTTC
CASSDPIAGDEQFF
>TRBD1|-|TRBJ1-5|TRBV6-5
TGTGCCAGCAGTTCTCGACAGGGAAATCAGCCCCAGCATTTT
CASSSRQGNQPQHF
>TRBD1|-|TRBJ1-1|TRBV9
TGTGCCAGCAGCCAAGGCAGGGGGGTTGGTGAAGCTTTCTTT
CASSQGRGVGEAFF
>TRBD2|-|TRBJ2-5|TRBV7-2
TGTGCCAGCAGCTTGGCCGGGACTACTGAGACCCAGTACTTC
CASSLAGTTETQYF
>-|-|TRBJ2-6|TRBV4-3
TGCGCCAGCAGCCAAGATTGGCCGGGAGTTGGGGCCAACGTCCTGACTTTC
CASSQDWPGVGANVLTF
>-|-|TRBJ1-4|TRBV5-5
TGTGCCAGCAGCTTGGCCGGGGGTAGTGCAACTAATGAAAAACTGTTTTTT
CASSLAGGSATNEKLFF
>TRBD2|-|TRBJ2-1|TRBV4-3
TGCGCCAGCAGCCCCCAGAAGACTAGCGGTAACAATGAGCAGTTCTTC
CASSPQKTSGNNEQFF
>TRBD2|-|TRBJ2-1|TRBV6-6
TGTGCCAGCAGGCGGACTAGCGGGCCCGGGTGGCAGTTCTTC
CASRRTSGPGWQFF
>-|once|TRBJ1-5|TRBV5-8
TGTGCCAGCAGCTTATCACTTAGCCAGCCCCAGCATTTT
CASSLSLSQPQHF
>TRBD2|-|TRBJ2-3|TRBV10-3
TGTGCCATCAAAAGCCCCGGGACTACCGCTTCGGGTACGCAGTATTTT
CAIKSPGTTASGTQYF
>-|-|TRBJ2-3|TRBV2
TGTGCCAGCAAGACAGCTTGGGGCACAGATACGCAGTATTTT
CASKTAWGTDTQYF
>TRBD2|-|TRBJ2-1|TRBV19
TGTGCCAGTAGTATAGATGTCCTAGCGGGACTTACCTACAATGAGCAGTTCTTC
CASSIDVLAGLTYNEQFF
>TRBD1|-|TRBJ2-7|TRBV5-1
TGCGCCAGCAGCTTGGTCCCGGGACAGGGGAGCGAGCAGTACTTC
CASSLVPGQGSEQYF
>TRBD2|-|TRBJ2-7|TRBV29-1
TGCAGCGCCCTAATTGGCCAGCGGGACTACGAGCAGTACTTC
CSALIGQRDYEQYF
>TRBD2|-|TRBJ2-2|TRBV9
TGTGCCAGCAGCGTCACGAGCGGGGGGTCTACCGGGGAGCTGTTTTTT
CASSVTSGGSTGELFF
>-|-|TRBJ2-1|TRBV7-9
TGTGCCAGCAGCTTACTCGGGCGCAGGGTCGATGAGCAGTTCTTC
CASSLLGRRVDEQFF
>-|-|TRBJ2-1|TRBV25-1
TGTGCCAGCAGTGAGTTGGAGGAGCAGTTCTTC
CASSELEEQFF
>TRBD2|-|TRBJ2-1|TRBV19
TGTGCCAGTAGTTCTAGCGGAAGCTCCTACAATGAGCAGTTCTTC
CASSSSGSSYNEQFF
>-|-|TRBJ1-2|TRBV10-3
TGTGCCATCAGTGTTCTTGACACAACCTACTATGGCTACACCTTC
CAISVLDTTYYGYTF
>TRBD2|-|TRBJ2-3|TRBV5-4
TGTGCCAGCAGCTTGGTTAGCGGGAGTTCGGCAGATACGCAGTATTTT
CASSLVSGSSADTQYF
>TRBD2|-|TRBJ2-1|TRBV19
TGTGCCAGTAGTATACTAGGCGGGAGGGCCTATGAGCAGTTCTTC
CASSILGGRAYEQFF
>-|-|TRBJ2-3|TRBV27
TGTGCCAGCAGTTTAGGAGCGGCCAGCACAGATACGCAGTATTTT
CASSLGAASTDTQYF
>TRBD2|-|TRBJ2-1|TRBV10-3
TGTGCCATCAGTATAAACCCCGGGACTAGGGGTCTGGATGAGCAGTTCTTC
CAISINPGTRGLDEQFF
>-|-|TRBJ1-1|TRBV4-1
TGCGCCAGCAGCCAGACCGGGGGTGCTGAAGCTTTCTTT
CASSQTGGAEAFF
>-|-|TRBJ1-2|TRBV11-3
TGTGCCAGCAGCTTTTTCCCTACAGGGCCCTATGGCTACACCTTC
CASSFFPTGPYGYTF
>-|-|TRBJ1-5|TRBV4-2
TGTGCCAGCAGCCAAGATCCGGCAGGGGAGAAGGCTAATCAGCCCCAGCATTTT
CASSQDPAGEKANQPQHF
>-|-|TRBJ2-7|TRBV21-1
TGTGCCAGCAGCCCCCCGGGGGGGGGTGACTACGAGCAGTACTTC
CASSPPGGGDYEQYF